These 23 T cell receptor beta chains share one sample of origin, sequenced in a study of shared clonotypes between healthy human individuals. TCRdb keeps only in-frame clones here, not all; method: immunoSEQ multiplex PCR. The sample consists of hundreds of thousands of clones, roughly 80% of them appearing once. The sequencing input was PBMCs. The receptors derive from a woman between 40 and 55 years old in good health. Some clones in this sample may be carry-over from other donors' samples.

The chain joins TRBV18 to TRBJ2-1, with TRBD2 matching over 11 bases. Per germline, CDR1 KGHSH and CDR2 LQKENI. The CDR3 is 17 residues long. With 3 bases clipped from V and 8 bases from J, the junction kept 12 bases outside the gene matches. DNA for the CDR3: TGTGCCAGCTCACCGGGACAGCTAGCGGGAGGATCGGATGAGCAGTTCTTC. Translation gives CASSPGQLAGGSDEQFF.

The chain carries TRBV28 and TRBJ1-5; D perhaps matches TRBD1 (6 bases). This CDR3 has 15 amino acids. In germline, CDR1 is MDHEN, CDR2 SYDVKM. The V end lost 3 bases, the J end lost 1 base, and 10 bases lay between the germline ends. CDR3 loop: CASSFLQGSNQPQHF. The CDR3 DNA sequence: TGTGCCAGCAGTTTTTTGCAGGGGAGCAATCAGCCCCAGCATTTT.

This clone came up a few times. The genes are TRBV18 and TRBJ2-2; 13 bases are shared with TRBD2. V lost 6 bases and J lost 1; bases outside the gene matches: 8. The CDR3 is 18 amino acids. Germline V gives CDR1 KGHSH, CDR2 LQKENI. CDR3 loop: CASSHRGLAGENTGELFF. The CDR3 DNA sequence: TGTGCCAGCTCCCACCGTGGACTAGCGGGAGAGAACACCGGGGAGCTGTTTTTT.

This rearrangement joins TRBV30 to TRBJ2-7; no reliable D call. V was trimmed by 3 bases and J by 6 bases, leaving 12 bases between them. CDR1 GTSNPN and CDR2 SVGIG come from the germline V gene (reference sequence). This CDR3 region has 12 residues. DNA for the CDR3: TGTGCCTGGAGCGTAGGCGGCCGCGAGCAGTACTTC. Its protein is CAWSVGGREQYF.

The chain uses TRBV7-9 and TRBJ1-1, with unresolved D. V lost 5 bases and J lost 5, with 6 bases in between. The germline V gene has CDR1 SEHNR and CDR2 FQNEAQ (reference sequence). The CDR3 consists of 11 residues. CDR3 in amino acids: CASSTITEAFF. Here the CDR3 DNA reads TGTGCCAGCAGCACTATAACTGAAGCTTTCTTT.

The rearrangement uses TRBV7-9 and TRBJ2-3; D not certain. The CDR3 length is 16 residues. V dropped 5 bases and J dropped 0 bases, with 15 bases sitting between them. Germline CDR1 reads SEHNR; CDR2 reads FQNEAQ (reference sequence). CDR3 sequence reads: CASSPLLASSTDTQYF. As DNA, the CDR3 is TGTGCCAGCAGCCCACTACTTGCGTCTAGCACAGATACGCAGTATTTT.

Worth noting for this clone: The same CDR3 can be traced to other DNA sequences in this sample. The chain joins TRBV19 to TRBJ2-5; D gene unclear. The CDR3 runs 13 residues. CDR1 and CDR2 from the germline V gene are LNHDA and SQIVND (reference sequence). Deletions cut 5 bases from V and 2 bases from J, with 9 bases between. The CDR3 DNA reads TGTGCCAGTAGTGGTACAGCTCAAGAGACCCAGTACTTC. Protein: CASSGTAQETQYF.

This rearrangement joins TRBV28 to TRBJ2-5, with D perhaps matching TRBD2 (6 bases). This CDR3 is 21 amino acids long. Germline-derived CDR1 and CDR2 are MDHEN and SYDVKM. V lost 1 base, J lost 1 base, and 28 bases lay in between. CDR3 DNA sequence: TGTGCCAGCAGTTTATTGCAGATTGGAGGGGCAGGTGGGGGAACCCAAGAGACCCAGTACTTC. This gives the protein CASSLLQIGGAGGGTQETQYF.

The V gene is TRBV7-6, the J gene TRBJ2-2; D not certain. V was pared by 5 bases and J by 3 bases, with 19 bases between. The CDR3 contains 17 residues. The germline CDR1 and CDR2 sequences are SGHVS and FNYEAQ. CDR3 region: CASSPEVGVVDTGELFF. CDR3 DNA: TGTGCCAGCAGCCCGGAAGTCGGAGTGGTAGACACCGGGGAGCTGTTTTTT.

About this clone itself: Given a far larger clone just one base away, this is likely a sequencing read error. The V call is TRBV29-1, the J call TRBJ2-1; 11 nucleotides align to TRBD2. The CDR3 loop spans 15 amino acids. CDR1 is SQVTM and CDR2 is ANQGSEA in the germline V gene. This chain's CDR3 is CSAGTSGNNYNERFF. The DNA of the CDR3 is TGCAGCGCAGGGACTAGCGGAAACAACTACAATGAGCGGTTCTTC.

The rearrangement links TRBV29-1 to TRBJ2-4; 12 bases are shared with TRBD1. The V gene end was trimmed by 4 bases and the J gene end by 8 bases; junction bases not matched to a gene: 6. Germline V gives CDR1 SQVTM, CDR2 ANQGSEA. The CDR3 totals 14 residues. CDR3 residues: CSVVPGTGGHIQYF. For the CDR3, the DNA is TGCAGCGTTGTCCCTGGGACAGGGGGCCACATTCAGTACTTC.

The chain joins TRBV10-3 to TRBJ2-3; D may be TRBD1 or TRBD2 (6 bases each). The ends were cut back, 4 bases at V and 2 bases at J, with 25 bases in the middle. From germline, CDR1 is ENHRY and CDR2 SYGVKD. This CDR3 has 19 residues. Here the CDR3 DNA reads TGTGCCATCAGTGCGTGGAGGGGGATTTGGGCTGGGAACACAGATACGCAGTATTTT. As protein: CAISAWRGIWAGNTDTQYF.

Concerning this clone itself: It is likely a read error: a sequence one base away is far more abundant. The chain recombines TRBV7-9 with TRBJ2-5, with D possibly matching TRBD2 (5 bases). Germline V gene lookup returns CDR1 SEHNR and CDR2 FQNEAQ (reference sequence). This CDR3 spans 11 amino acids. The CDR3 nucleotides read TGTGCCAGCAGCTTCGGGGAGACCAAGTACTTC. Translation gives CASSFGETKYF.

The table lists this clone with a count of one. The rearrangement uses TRBV29-1 and TRBJ2-1, with a tentative D call TRBD2 (6 bases). In germline, CDR1 is SQVTM, CDR2 ANQGSEA. V was clipped by 1 base and J by 4 bases, with 11 bases between them. CDR3 length: 14 residues. CDR3 nucleotides: TGCAGCGTTGAAGGACTAGTGAGATACAATGAGCAGTTCTTC. It is translated as CSVEGLVRYNEQFF.

This clone turned up a few times. The gene calls are TRBV7-8 and TRBJ2-1; unclear D gene. Trimming cost V 1 base and J 3 bases, with 10 bases left between them. Germline V gives CDR1 SGHVS, CDR2 FQNEAQ. The CDR3 runs 15 residues. CDR3 region: CASSLVGGNYNEQFF. In DNA, the CDR3 is TGTGCCAGCAGCTTAGTAGGCGGAAACTACAATGAGCAGTTCTTC.

This chain links TRBV28 with TRBJ2-7, with D uncertain. Germline CDR1 and CDR2: MDHEN and SYDVKM. Trimming removed 4 bases from V and 3 bases from J, with 13 bases in between. This CDR3 is built from 14 residues. Here the CDR3 DNA reads TGTGCCAGCAGTTCGTACACCCCTAACTACGAGCAGTACTTC. Its translation: CASSSYTPNYEQYF.

For the CDR3, the DNA is TGTGCCAGCAGACTCGGACACAACACAGATACGCAGTATTTT. The encoded protein is CASRLGHNTDTQYF. The chain joins TRBV2 to TRBJ2-3, with D perhaps matching TRBD1 (5 bases). The germline V and J ends were trimmed by 6 bases and 2 bases, with 12 bases remaining between them. The CDR3 contains 14 residues. Germline CDR1 and CDR2: SNHLY and FYNNEI.

The chain combines TRBV10-3 with TRBJ1-5; D not certain. Germline CDR1 ENHRY, CDR2 SYGVKD. The CDR3 covers 16 residues. V was cut by 3 bases and J by 0 bases, with 12 bases left in between. CDR3 region: CAISDLRDNSNQPQHF. DNA of the CDR3: TGTGCCATCAGTGATCTACGAGACAATAGCAATCAGCCCCAGCATTTT.

Worth noting for this clone: This likely stems from a read error, as it lies one base from a far larger clone. At the DNA level, this CDR3 is encoded by other sequences in the same sample as well. The V gene is TRBV7-9, the J gene TRBJ1-2; TRBD1 agrees at 9 bases. CDR3 length: 16 amino acids. Trimming took 3 bases from V and 3 from J; bases not matched to a gene: 8. Germline CDR1 is SEHNR and CDR2 is FQNEAQ (reference sequence). The CDR3 is CASSLNRGRVDYGYTF. In DNA form, the CDR3 reads TGTGCCAGCAGCTTGAACAGGGGGCGGGTAGACTATGGCTACACCTTC.

This CDR3 reads CASSLVGTRVQYF. In DNA form, the CDR3 reads TGTGCCAGCAGTTTGGTGGGAACAAGGGTTCAGTACTTC. The chain links TRBV28 to TRBJ2-4; D is undetermined. This CDR3 comprises 13 residues. V lost 3 bases to trimming and J lost 11 bases, with 14 bases between them. The germline CDR1 and CDR2 sequences are MDHEN and SYDVKM.

A few counts support this clone. CDR3 nucleotide sequence: TGTGCCAGTAGTATGGGGACTCAACCGGAGACCCAGTACTTC. Translation: CASSMGTQPETQYF. The genes are TRBV19 and TRBJ2-5; D perhaps matches TRBD2 (6 bases). CDR1 and CDR2 (germline): LNHDA, SQIVND (reference sequence). This CDR3 is built from 14 residues. The V gene lost 3 bases and the J gene lost 5 bases, with 13 bases spanning the gap.

Comments on this clone: This probably arose from a read error, given a far larger clone one base away. V is TRBV2 and J is TRBJ1-2; tentatively, D is TRBD1 (5 bases). The CDR3 is 15 residues long. With 2 bases removed from V and 0 bases from J, the gap between germline ends came to 10 bases. The germline CDR1 and CDR2 sequences are SNHLY and FYNNEI. The DNA of the CDR3 is TGTGCCAGCAGTGAAAACTGGGGACCTAACTATGGCTACACCTTC. Its protein is CASSENWGPNYGYTF.

This chain uses TRBV6-1 with TRBJ2-2; D assignment may be TRBD1 or TRBD2 (5 bases each). Germline-derived CDR1 and CDR2 are MNHNS and SASEGT. The CDR3 has 15 amino acids. V gave up 6 bases and J gave up 5 bases, with 16 bases separating them. The CDR3 region has the DNA TGTGCCAGCAGCGAGGGGACCTGGCCTACCGGGGAGCTGTTTTTT. Its protein is CASSEGTWPTGELFF.